This T cell receptor beta chain is from a study of blood T cell repertoires in COVID-19. Study context: Specimens from acute and convalescent COVID-19 originated in the United States, Italy and Spain.

Method: immunoSEQ multiplex PCR; TCRdb's copy keeps in-frame clones and lacks some. The sample shows roughly 300,000 clones, around 87% of them seen only once. Germline trimming cut 4 bases from V and 5 bases from J; bases unmatched to any gene: 12. Germline lookup yields CDR1 SQVTM and CDR2 ANQGSEA. The CDR3 spans 16 residues. The source of this sequence is a woman in her forties or fifties who had recovered from COVID-19. Sequencing was done on a sample of peripheral blood. The V call is TRBV29-1, the J call TRBJ1-4; 8 bases align to TRBD1. CDR3 DNA sequence: TGCAGCGTTGTCCCGGGACAGGCTGCGAACAATGAAAAACTGTTTTTT. It yields the protein CSVVPGQAANNEKLFF.